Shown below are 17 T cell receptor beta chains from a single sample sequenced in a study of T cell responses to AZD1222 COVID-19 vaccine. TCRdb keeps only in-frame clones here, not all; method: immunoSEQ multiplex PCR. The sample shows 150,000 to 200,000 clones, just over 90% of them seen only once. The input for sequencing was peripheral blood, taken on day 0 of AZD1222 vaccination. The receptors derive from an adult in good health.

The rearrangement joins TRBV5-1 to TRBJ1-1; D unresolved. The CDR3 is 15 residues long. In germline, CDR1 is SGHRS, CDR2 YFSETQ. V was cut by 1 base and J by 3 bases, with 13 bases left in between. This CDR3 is CASSLFLDGDTEAFF. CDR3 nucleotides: TGCGCCAGCAGCTTGTTTCTGGACGGAGACACTGAAGCTTTCTTT. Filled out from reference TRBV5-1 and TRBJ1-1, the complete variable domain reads KAGVTQTPRYLIKTRGQQVTLSCSPISGHRSVSWYQQTPGQGLQFLFEYFSETQRNKGNFPGRFSGRQFSNSRSEMNVSTLELGDSALYLCASSLFLDGDTEAFFGQGTRLTVV.

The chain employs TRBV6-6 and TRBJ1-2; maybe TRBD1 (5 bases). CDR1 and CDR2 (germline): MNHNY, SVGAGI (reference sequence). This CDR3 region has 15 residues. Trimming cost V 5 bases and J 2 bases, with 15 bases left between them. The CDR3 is CASSRRDGQNYGYTF. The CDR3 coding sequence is TGTGCCAGCAGTCGCCGGGACGGTCAGAACTATGGCTACACCTTC.

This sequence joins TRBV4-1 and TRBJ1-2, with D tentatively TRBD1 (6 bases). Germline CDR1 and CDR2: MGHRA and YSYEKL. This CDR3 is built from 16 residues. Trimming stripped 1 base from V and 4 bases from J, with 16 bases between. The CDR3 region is CASSQAPGQRLYGYTF. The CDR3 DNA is TGCGCCAGCAGCCAAGCTCCGGGACAACGCCTCTATGGCTACACCTTC.

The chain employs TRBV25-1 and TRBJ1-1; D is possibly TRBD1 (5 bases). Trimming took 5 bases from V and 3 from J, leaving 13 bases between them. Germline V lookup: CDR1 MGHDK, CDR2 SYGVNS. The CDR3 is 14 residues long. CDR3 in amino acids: CASSPAGGYTEAFF. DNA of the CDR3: TGTGCCAGCAGTCCCGCCGGGGGATACACTGAAGCTTTCTTT. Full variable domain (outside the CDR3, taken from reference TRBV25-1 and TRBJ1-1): EADIYQTPRYLVIGTGKKITLECSQTMGHDKMYWYQQDPGMELHLIHYSYGVNSTEKGDLSSESTVSRIRTEHFPLTLESARPSHTSQYLCASSPAGGYTEAFFGQGTRLTVV.

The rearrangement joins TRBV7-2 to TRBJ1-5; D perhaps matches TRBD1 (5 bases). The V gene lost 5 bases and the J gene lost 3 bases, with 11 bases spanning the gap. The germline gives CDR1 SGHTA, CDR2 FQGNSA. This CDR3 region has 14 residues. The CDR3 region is CASSHPGYNQPQHF. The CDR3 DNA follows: TGTGCCAGCAGCCATCCAGGGTACAATCAGCCCCAGCATTTT.

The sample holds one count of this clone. In DNA, the CDR3 is TGTGCCAGCAGTTTATTGGGTGGTACAGCCACTGAAGCTTTCTTT. Its translation: CASSLLGGTATEAFF. J is TRBJ1-1 and V is TRBV27; D remains ambiguous. Germline CDR1 MNHEY, CDR2 SMNVEV (reference sequence). The CDR3 contains 15 residues. The ends were cut back, 1 base at V and 4 bases at J, with 13 bases in the middle.

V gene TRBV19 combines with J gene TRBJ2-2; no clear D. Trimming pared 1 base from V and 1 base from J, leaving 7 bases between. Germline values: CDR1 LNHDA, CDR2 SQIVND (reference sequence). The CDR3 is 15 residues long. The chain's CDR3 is CASSIGPLNTGELFF. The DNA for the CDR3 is TGTGCCAGTAGTATAGGACCGCTGAACACCGGGGAGCTGTTTTTT.

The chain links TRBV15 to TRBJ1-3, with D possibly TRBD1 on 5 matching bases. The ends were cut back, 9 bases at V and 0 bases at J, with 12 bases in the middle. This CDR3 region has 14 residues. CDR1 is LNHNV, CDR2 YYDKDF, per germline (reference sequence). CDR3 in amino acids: CATQDSYSGNTIYF. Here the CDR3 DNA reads TGTGCCACGCAAGACAGTTACTCTGGAAACACCATATATTTT.

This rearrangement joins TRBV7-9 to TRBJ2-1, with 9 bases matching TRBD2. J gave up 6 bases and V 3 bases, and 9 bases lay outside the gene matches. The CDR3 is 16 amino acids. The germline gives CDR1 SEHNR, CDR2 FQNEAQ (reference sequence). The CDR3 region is CASSLTLAGAGNEQFF. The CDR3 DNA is TGTGCCAGCAGCTTGACCTTAGCGGGGGCGGGCAATGAGCAGTTCTTC.

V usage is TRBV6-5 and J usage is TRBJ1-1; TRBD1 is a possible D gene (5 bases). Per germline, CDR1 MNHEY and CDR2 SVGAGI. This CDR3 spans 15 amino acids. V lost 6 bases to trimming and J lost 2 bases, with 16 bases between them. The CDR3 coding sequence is TGTGCCAGCAGGCATTTCGACAGCCTAAACACTGAAGCTTTCTTT. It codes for CASRHFDSLNTEAFF.

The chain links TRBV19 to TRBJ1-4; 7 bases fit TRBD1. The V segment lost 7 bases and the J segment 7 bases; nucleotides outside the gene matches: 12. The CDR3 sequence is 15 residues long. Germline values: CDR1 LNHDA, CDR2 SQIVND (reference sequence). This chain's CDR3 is CASNVMAGGGEKLFF. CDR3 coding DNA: TGTGCCAGTAACGTTATGGCAGGGGGTGGTGAAAAACTGTTTTTT.

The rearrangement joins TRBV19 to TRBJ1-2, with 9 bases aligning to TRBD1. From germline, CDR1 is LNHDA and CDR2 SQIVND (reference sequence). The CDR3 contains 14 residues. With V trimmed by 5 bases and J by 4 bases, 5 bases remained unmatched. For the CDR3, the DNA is TGTGCCAGTAGTGAACAGGGGGCTGGCTATGGCTACACCTTC. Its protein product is CASSEQGAGYGYTF.

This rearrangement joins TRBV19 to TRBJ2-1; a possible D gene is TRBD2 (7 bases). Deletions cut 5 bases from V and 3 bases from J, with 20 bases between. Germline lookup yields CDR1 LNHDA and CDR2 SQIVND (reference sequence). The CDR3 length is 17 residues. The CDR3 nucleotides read TGTGCCAGTAGTCCCGGAATAACGGGGGGACACTACAATGAGCAGTTCTTC. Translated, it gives CASSPGITGGHYNEQFF.

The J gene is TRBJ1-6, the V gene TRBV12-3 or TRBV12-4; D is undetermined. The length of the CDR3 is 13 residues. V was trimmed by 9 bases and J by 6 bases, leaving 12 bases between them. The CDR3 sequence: CASFSGGNSPLHF. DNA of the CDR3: TGTGCCAGTTTCTCGGGAGGTAATTCACCCCTCCACTTT.

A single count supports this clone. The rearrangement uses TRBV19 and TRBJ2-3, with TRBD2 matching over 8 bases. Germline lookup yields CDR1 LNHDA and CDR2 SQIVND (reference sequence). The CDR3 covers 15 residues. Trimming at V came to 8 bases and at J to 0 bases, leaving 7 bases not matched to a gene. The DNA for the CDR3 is TGTGCCAGTTCGTTAGCGGGAATAAGCACAGATACGCAGTATTTT. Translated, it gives CASSLAGISTDTQYF.

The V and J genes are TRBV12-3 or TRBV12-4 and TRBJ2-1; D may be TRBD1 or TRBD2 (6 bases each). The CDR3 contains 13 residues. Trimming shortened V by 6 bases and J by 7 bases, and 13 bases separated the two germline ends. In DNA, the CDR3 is TGTGCCAGCAGAATTGAAGGGGGGAATGAGCAGTTCTTC. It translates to CASRIEGGNEQFF.

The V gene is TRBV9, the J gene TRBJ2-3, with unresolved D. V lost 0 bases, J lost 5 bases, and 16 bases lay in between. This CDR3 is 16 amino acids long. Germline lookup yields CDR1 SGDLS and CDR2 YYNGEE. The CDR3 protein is CASSVAFGSPGDTQYF. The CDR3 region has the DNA TGTGCCAGCAGCGTAGCTTTTGGCTCCCCCGGAGATACGCAGTATTTT.